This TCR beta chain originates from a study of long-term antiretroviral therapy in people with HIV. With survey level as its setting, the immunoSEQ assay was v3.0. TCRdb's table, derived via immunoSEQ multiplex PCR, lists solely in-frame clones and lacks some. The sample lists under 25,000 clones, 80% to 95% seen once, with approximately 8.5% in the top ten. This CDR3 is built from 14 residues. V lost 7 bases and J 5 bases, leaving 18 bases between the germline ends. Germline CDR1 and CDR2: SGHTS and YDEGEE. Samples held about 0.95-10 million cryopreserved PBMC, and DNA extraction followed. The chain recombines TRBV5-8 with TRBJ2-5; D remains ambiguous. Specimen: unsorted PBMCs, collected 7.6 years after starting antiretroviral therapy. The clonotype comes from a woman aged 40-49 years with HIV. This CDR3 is CASVLAASWETQYF. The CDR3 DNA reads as TGTGCCAGCGTGTTGGCCGCCTCCTGGGAGACCCAGTACTTC.